This TCR beta chain was found in a study of a mutant IDH1 vaccine in newly diagnosed glioma. Turning to the study itself: Treated patients, approximately 60% male and around 40% female, averaged about 42 years of age. Patients were pretreated with radiotherapy, temozolomide, or both, mostly both.

The V and J ends lost 3 bases and 0 bases, in that order; junction bases with no gene match: 4. This CDR3 is built from 16 residues. Germline V lookup: CDR1 LGHNA, CDR2 YSLEER. Stated time point: baseline, week 1 (first vaccination visit). Treatment of the sample: pre-vaccination baseline after standard-of-care therapy. Using immunoSEQ multiplex PCR, the repertoire was profiled, and TCRdb retains in-frame clones only, with some absent. Of roughly 35,000 clones in the sample, 75% to 90% were seen once. The sequence derives from a woman aged 40-49 years with glioma. The gene calls are TRBV4-3 and TRBJ1-2, with 10 positions matching TRBD1. The source material was PBMCs, sampled from a glioma patient treated with radiotherapy, temozolomide or both. DNA for the CDR3: TGCGCCAGCAGCCATCAAGGACAGGGGGCTAACTATGGCTACACCTTC. It specifies CASSHQGQGANYGYTF.